Reported below is one T cell receptor (beta chain). Its target is unknown. TCRdb fed the 5' RACE reads into MiXCR, producing one record per CDR3 protein. The table records 600,000 to 800,000 distinct CDR3 sequences, roughly 20% of them present only once. CDR3 length: 15 amino acids. The germline CDR1 and CDR2 sequences are SEHNR and FQNEAQ (reference sequence). Trimming left V 5 bases short and J 0 bases short, with 11 bases between. This specimen belongs to a study of identical twins. Study-level points and caveats: Cord blood beta clonotypes present at high abundance carried fewer insertions; no such pattern appeared in memory repertoires.

These data were also reused for a study on T cells expressing NK-cell markers. As that report states: Sorted CD3+CD56+NKG2C+, CD3+CD56+NKG2C- and CD3+CD56-NKG2C+ T cells supplied TCR beta repertoires. Only alpha-beta TCR T cells were sorted in several experiments, using an anti-gamma-delta TCR antibody.

Sequenced: PBMCs. The rearrangement uses TRBV7-9 and TRBJ1-3; perhaps TRBD1 as D (5 bases). This receptor was taken from a woman aged 18-29 years in good health. The CDR3 spells CASSPRRASGNTIYF. DNA of the CDR3: TGTGCCAGCAGCCCCCGCAGGGCCTCTGGAAACACCATATATTTT.